This T cell receptor beta chain derives from a study of shared clonotypes between healthy human individuals. Donors comprised only Caucasian adults living in Nashville, Tennessee. On this clone: Its antigen is unidentified.

Study observations and caveats: Some naive CD4 clonotypes, around 5%, turned up in common across a few donors. What naive subsets generally showed was a larger estimated richness than memory subsets showed.

Libraries were prepared by immunoSEQ multiplex PCR; TCRdb keeps only in-frame clonotypes and omits some of them. Of some 1,100,000 clones listed, around 78% are singletons. V lost 4 bases and J 6 bases, leaving 14 bases between the germline ends. Germline assignment: CDR1 SGHTA and CDR2 FQGNSA. This CDR3 comprises 14 residues. What was sequenced was memory CD4+ T cells from PBMCs. Noted subset: CD45RA-negative fraction. This TCR came from a man aged 18 to 29 in good health. Some clones in this sample may be carry-over from other donors' samples. The rearrangement links TRBV7-2 to TRBJ2-3; possible D gene TRBD2, 5 bases. In nucleotides, the CDR3 is TGTGCCAGCAGCTCTCGGGGTAGTGGGGATACGCAGTATTTT. Its protein product is CASSSRGSGDTQYF.